These T cell receptor beta chains were read from a single sample in a study of T cells in Graves' hyperthyroidism and ophthalmopathy. TCRdb re-called the multiplex PCR reads through MiXCR, storing one row per CDR3 protein. In the table there are hundreds of thousands of distinct CDR3 sequences, around 15% of which are singletons. Sequencing input: blood. Source of these receptors: a woman aged 25 to 39 with Graves' hyperthyroidism. The CDR3 runs from the conserved cysteine through the conserved F or W. A D gene is named only where the DNA matches it firmly. The listing skips clone size in some rows; elsewhere it reads once, few, many or a size class.

CDR3aa: CASSSRRVAEAFF
CDR3nt: TGTGCCAGCAGCTCTAGAAGGGTGGCTGAAGCTTTCTTT
j_gene: TRBJ1-1
v_gene: TRBV7-2
len: 13
d_gene: -
abundance: -

CDR3aa: CASSLALERQQFF
CDR3nt: TGCGCCAGCAGCTTGGCACTAGAGAGGCAGCAGTTCTTC
j_gene: TRBJ2-1
v_gene: TRBV5-1
len: 13
d_gene: -
abundance: many

CDR3aa: CASSPRRLAGRTYEQYF
CDR3nt: TGTGCCAGCAGCCCCCGGCGACTAGCGGGACGGACTTACGAGCAGTACTTC
j_gene: TRBJ2-7
v_gene: TRBV12-3/TRBV12-4
len: 17
d_gene: TRBD2
abundance: many

CDR3aa: CASSPSGLFPFF
CDR3nt: TGTGCCAGCAGTCCCTCGGGACTTTTCCCGTTCTTC
j_gene: TRBJ2-1
v_gene: TRBV28
len: 12
d_gene: -
abundance: few

CDR3aa: CASSYVAGVSHEQYF
CDR3nt: TGTGCCAGCAGTTACGTAGCGGGAGTTTCCCACGAGCAGTACTTC
j_gene: TRBJ2-7
v_gene: TRBV6-6
len: 15
d_gene: TRBD2
abundance: few

CDR3aa: CASSMGGGGGDTGELFF
CDR3nt: TGTGCCAGTAGTATGGGGGGGGGCGGAGGTGACACCGGGGAGCTGTTTTTT
j_gene: TRBJ2-2
v_gene: TRBV19
len: 17
d_gene: -
abundance: few

CDR3aa: CAGSLRTNTEAFF
CDR3nt: TGTGCCGGCAGCTTAAGGACCAACACTGAAGCTTTCTTT
j_gene: TRBJ1-1
v_gene: TRBV13
len: 13
d_gene: -
abundance: once

CDR3aa: CASSITEGQPQHF
CDR3nt: TGTGCCAGTAGTATTACAGAGGGACAGCCCCAGCATTTT
j_gene: TRBJ1-5
v_gene: TRBV19
len: 13
d_gene: -
abundance: few

CDR3aa: CASSSRSFYGYTF
CDR3nt: TGTGCCAGCAGTTCACGGAGCTTCTATGGCTACACCTTC
j_gene: TRBJ1-2
v_gene: TRBV3-1
len: 13
d_gene: -
abundance: few

CDR3aa: CASSGRSGIGYEQYF
CDR3nt: TGCGCCAGCAGTGGTAGAAGCGGGATTGGTTACGAGCAGTACTTC
j_gene: TRBJ2-7
v_gene: TRBV10-2
len: 15
d_gene: TRBD2
abundance: few

CDR3aa: CASSTQRERGSYEQYF
CDR3nt: TGTGCCAGCAGCACCCAGCGGGAGAGGGGATCCTACGAGCAGTACTTC
j_gene: TRBJ2-7
v_gene: TRBV12-3/TRBV12-4
len: 16
d_gene: TRBD2
abundance: many

CDR3aa: CASSLEQGANTIYF
CDR3nt: TGCGCCAGCAGCTTGGAACAGGGGGCGAACACCATATATTTT
j_gene: TRBJ1-3
v_gene: TRBV5-1
len: 14
d_gene: TRBD1
abundance: -

CDR3aa: CASSEGGVLANEQFF
CDR3nt: TGTGCCAGCAGTGAAGGTGGGGTTTTGGCAAATGAGCAGTTCTTC
j_gene: TRBJ2-1
v_gene: TRBV2
len: 15
d_gene: -
abundance: many

CDR3aa: CASSLVRATEQFF
CDR3nt: TGTGCCAGCAGCTTAGTGAGGGCCACTGAGCAGTTCTTC
j_gene: TRBJ2-1
v_gene: TRBV7-2
len: 13
d_gene: -
abundance: many

CDR3aa: CSVESDKDPTDTQYF
CDR3nt: TGCAGCGTTGAGTCGGACAAAGACCCCACAGATACGCAGTATTTT
j_gene: TRBJ2-3
v_gene: TRBV29-1
len: 15
d_gene: -
abundance: many

CDR3aa: CASSFSTSGSFGNEQFF
CDR3nt: TGTGCCAGCAGTTTTAGCACTAGCGGGAGTTTCGGAAATGAGCAGTTCTTC
j_gene: TRBJ2-1
v_gene: TRBV28
len: 17
d_gene: TRBD2
abundance: many

CDR3aa: CSARRERAIYNEQFF
CDR3nt: TGCAGTGCTCGGCGGGAGAGGGCGATCTACAATGAGCAGTTCTTC
j_gene: TRBJ2-1
v_gene: TRBV20-1
len: 15
d_gene: TRBD2
abundance: many

CDR3aa: CASGFYRAPYNEQFF
CDR3nt: TGTGCCAGCGGATTTTACAGGGCTCCCTACAATGAGCAGTTCTTC
j_gene: TRBJ2-1
v_gene: TRBV6-1
len: 15
d_gene: -
abundance: -

CDR3aa: CASSLHPSGSTTDTQYF
CDR3nt: TGTGCCAGCAGCTTACACCCTAGCGGGAGTACGACAGATACGCAGTATTTT
j_gene: TRBJ2-3
v_gene: TRBV7-2
len: 17
d_gene: TRBD2
abundance: many

CDR3aa: CASSSGSGHEQFF
CDR3nt: TGCGCCAGCAGCTCCGGATCCGGGCATGAGCAGTTCTTC
j_gene: TRBJ2-1
v_gene: TRBV5-1
len: 13
d_gene: -
abundance: many

CDR3aa: CASSFPNTGGRGDTQYF
CDR3nt: TGTGCCAGCAGCTTCCCAAATACAGGGGGCCGAGGAGATACGCAGTATTTT
j_gene: TRBJ2-3
v_gene: TRBV7-6
len: 17
d_gene: TRBD1
abundance: -

CDR3aa: CASNREAGYEQYF
CDR3nt: TGTGCCAGCAACCGTGAGGCAGGCTACGAGCAGTACTTC
j_gene: TRBJ2-7
v_gene: TRBV5-8
len: 13
d_gene: -
abundance: many

CDR3aa: CASSQDGDRVTGELFF
CDR3nt: TGTGCCAGCAGCCAAGACGGGGACAGGGTCACCGGGGAGCTGTTTTTT
j_gene: TRBJ2-2
v_gene: TRBV3-1
len: 16
d_gene: TRBD1
abundance: -

CDR3aa: CSARDRLNYGYTF
CDR3nt: TGCAGTGCAAGGGACAGGCTAAACTATGGCTACACCTTC
j_gene: TRBJ1-2
v_gene: TRBV20-1
len: 13
d_gene: TRBD1
abundance: few

CDR3aa: CASSPHTATRTSRVSYEQYF
CDR3nt: TGTGCCAGCAGCCCACACACCGCAACTCGGACTAGCCGAGTCTCCTACGAGCAGTACTTC
j_gene: TRBJ2-7
v_gene: TRBV6-4
len: 20
d_gene: TRBD2
abundance: -

CDR3aa: CASSEGQINTEAFF
CDR3nt: TGCGCCAGCAGTGAGGGACAGATAAACACTGAAGCTTTCTTT
j_gene: TRBJ1-1
v_gene: TRBV10-2
len: 14
d_gene: -
abundance: many